The clone carrying this T cell receptor (beta chain) was found a few times. The antigen is not known. These data are taken from a study of blood T cells in healthy people across ages. The study, taken as a whole, reports: A roughly linear age-dependent decrease characterized TCR beta diversity per million T cells.

Germline values: CDR1 MGHRA, CDR2 YSYEKL. The CDR3 is 17 residues long. The V gene end was trimmed by 0 bases and the J gene end by 5 bases; junction bases not matched to a gene: 8. A second roughly 7 to 12 cycle PCR used barcoded and J-beta primers. TCRdb fed the 5' RACE reads into MiXCR, producing one record per CDR3 protein. The sample holds around 1.5 million distinct CDR3 sequences, almost 35% seen once. This sequence was found in a woman aged 25 to 39 in good health. Sequences were obtained from blood. The genes are TRBV4-1 and TRBJ2-1; the match to TRBD1 covers 9 bases. CDR3 residues: CASSQDAGTGPHNEQFF. The CDR3 DNA follows: TGCGCCAGCAGCCAAGACGCCGGGACAGGGCCCCACAATGAGCAGTTCTTC.